These 30 T cell receptor beta chains came from one sample sequenced in a study of spatial heterogeneity in lung cancer. Regarding time point: sample taken at primary tumor resection. Unsorted whole RNA of tumor, nontumor lung or frozen PBMC was sequenced. TCRdb analysed the 5' RACE reads with MiXCR anew, one entry per CDR3 protein. This sample has 2,500 to 3,500 distinct CDR3 sequences, with approximately 15% found just once. The material sequenced was PBMCs, taken at surgery. The receptors here all came from a female donor with early-stage non-small cell lung cancer.

The rearrangement uses TRBV7-2 and TRBJ1-5; 10 bases match TRBD1. The CDR3 loop spans 15 amino acids. CDR1 is SGHTA, CDR2 FQGNSA, per germline. The V segment lost 3 bases and the J segment 7 bases; nucleotides outside the gene matches: 6. The CDR3: CASSLRDRGNQPQHF. The CDR3 bases are TGTGCCAGCAGCTTGCGGGACAGGGGAAACCAGCCCCAGCATTTT.

Within the sample, this clonotype is medium-sized. The CDR3 DNA follows: TGTGCCTGGACACAGGGGGACACTGAAGCTTTCTTT. This sequence encodes CAWTQGDTEAFF. The V call is TRBV30, the J call TRBJ1-1; 8 nucleotides match TRBD1. Germline V gives CDR1 GTSNPN, CDR2 SVGIG (reference sequence). The CDR3 totals 12 residues. Trimming removed 4 bases from V and 3 bases from J; junction bases left unmatched: 1. The full variable domain, rest sourced from reference TRBV30 and TRBJ1-1, is SQTIHQWPATLVQPVGSPLSLECTVEGTSNPNLYWYRQAAGRGLQLLFYSVGIGQISSEVPQNLSASRPQDRQFILSSKKLLLSDSGFYLCAWTQGDTEAFFGQGTRLTVV.

The table lists this clonotype with many counts. V and J are TRBV18 and TRBJ2-3; D is possibly TRBD2 (6 bases). Germline V gene sequence: CDR1 KGHSH, CDR2 LQKENI. The V gene lost 3 bases and the J gene lost 4 bases, with 11 bases spanning the gap. This CDR3 is 14 amino acids long. The CDR3 region is CASSPPTGADTQYF. CDR3 DNA: TGTGCCAGCTCACCCCCGACGGGGGCAGATACGCAGTATTTT.

By its share, this clonotype is medium-sized (0.01 to 0.1%). The chain links TRBV4-3 to TRBJ1-2; D gene uncertain. The CDR3 length is 15 residues. The germline gives CDR1 LGHNA, CDR2 YSLEER. V lost 0 bases and J 5 bases, leaving 13 bases between the germline ends. The chain's CDR3 is CASSQDSPRRYGYTF. In nucleotides, the CDR3 is TGCGCCAGCAGCCAAGATTCCCCGCGGAGATATGGCTACACCTTC.

This clonotype was picked up many times. The chain has TRBV29-1 and TRBJ1-1; D may be TRBD1 (5 bases). Per germline, CDR1 SQVTM and CDR2 ANQGSEA. V lost 7 bases to trimming and J lost 3 bases, with 18 bases between them. This CDR3 has 14 amino acids. CDR3 sequence: CSALTPGGYTEAFF. The CDR3 bases are TGCAGCGCCCTAACTCCCGGGGGTTACACTGAAGCTTTCTTT.

V and J are TRBV29-1 and TRBJ2-1; D gene uncertain. CDR1 is SQVTM and CDR2 is ANQGSEA in the germline V gene. The CDR3 consists of 12 residues. Trimming took off 4 bases at V and 2 bases at J, with 6 bases between the two ends. The CDR3 region has the DNA TGCAGCGTTGGCAAGCCCTACAATGAGCAGTTCTTC. Translated, it gives CSVGKPYNEQFF.

This clonotype qualifies as medium-sized. This sequence joins TRBV7-9 and TRBJ2-5; unclear D gene. CDR3 length equals 13 residues. The V gene's germline CDR1 is SEHNR and CDR2 FQNEAQ (reference sequence). Trimming left V 5 bases short and J 2 bases short, with 9 bases between. This chain's CDR3 is CASSRTGQETQYF. The CDR3 DNA sequence: TGTGCCAGCAGCCGAACCGGACAAGAGACCCAGTACTTC. Filled out from reference TRBV7-9 and TRBJ2-5, the complete variable domain reads DTGVSQNPRHKITKRGQNVTFRCDPISEHNRLYWYRQTLGQGPEFLTYFQNEAQLEKSRLLSDRFSAERPKGSFSTLEIQRTEQGDSAMYLCASSRTGQETQYFGPGTRLLVL.

By sample fraction, this clonotype is medium-sized. The rearrangement joins TRBV7-2 to TRBJ2-3; no clear D gene. This CDR3 has 14 residues. Trimming pared 4 bases from V and 4 bases from J, leaving 12 bases between. Germline values: CDR1 SGHTA, CDR2 FQGNSA. In nucleotides, the CDR3 is TGTGCCAGCAGCTACGGCCCGGCGGCAGATACGCAGTATTTT. Its translation: CASSYGPAADTQYF.

In its sample, this clonotype is large (0.1 to 1%). The rearrangement uses TRBV5-4 and TRBJ1-3; D remains ambiguous. Per germline, CDR1 SGHNT and CDR2 YYREEE (reference sequence). V was cut by 8 bases and J by 4 bases, with 10 bases left in between. The CDR3 is 12 residues long. The CDR3 DNA reads TGTGCCAGTGGAACGGGCGGAAACACCATATATTTT. Protein: CASGTGGNTIYF.

By sample fraction, this clonotype is medium-sized. The chain carries TRBV14 and TRBJ2-5; D gene unclear. CDR1 is SGHDN, CDR2 FVKESK, per germline. Trimming stripped 3 bases from V and 1 base from J, with 12 bases between. The CDR3 spans 15 residues. For the CDR3, the DNA is TGTGCCAGCAGCCATCTCCCCGGACCCCAAGAGACCCAGTACTTC. It codes for CASSHLPGPQETQYF.

This clonotype was seen ten or more times. The J gene is TRBJ2-1, the V gene TRBV7-9; D gene ambiguous. The CDR3 extends over 14 amino acids. V shed 3 bases and J shed 9 bases, with 15 bases lying between them. CDR1 and CDR2 from the germline V gene are SEHNR and FQNEAQ (reference sequence). The CDR3 protein is CASSFHGHLGEQFF. In DNA, the CDR3 is TGTGCCAGCAGCTTCCACGGGCACTTGGGTGAGCAGTTCTTC.

The count of this clonotype is one. A clone one base away is much larger, so this may be a read error. V usage is TRBV2 and J usage is TRBJ2-1; D may be TRBD2 (5 bases). This CDR3 is 14 amino acids long. Germline CDR1 is SNHLY and CDR2 is FYNNEI. The CDR3 sequence: CDIEGLGTYNEQFF. CDR3 in DNA: TGTGACATCGAGGGCCTTGGAACCTACAATGAGCAGTTCTTC.

This clonotype was seen only a few times. This rearrangement joins TRBV6-5 to TRBJ1-2; tentative D call: TRBD1 (5 bases). CDR1 and CDR2 from the germline V gene are MNHEY and SVGAGI. This CDR3 has 14 residues. The V end lost 2 bases, the J end lost 8 bases, and 15 bases lay between the germline ends. CDR3 coding DNA: TGTGCCAGCAGTTACATGGCGGCAGGGAGCGGCTACACCTTC. Encoded protein: CASSYMAAGSGYTF.

This clonotype was seen more than once but under ten times. In DNA, the CDR3 is TGTGCCAGCAGCCCTCAGACCAACGAACCTGAAAAACTGTTTTTT. It encodes CASSPQTNEPEKLFF. V and J are TRBV6-6 and TRBJ1-4; D not resolved. Germline V gene data show CDR1 as MNHNY and CDR2 as SVGAGI (reference sequence). Trimming pared 6 bases from V and 7 bases from J, leaving 18 bases between. The CDR3 is 15 amino acids.

This clonotype was seen many times. The rearrangement uses TRBV7-2 and TRBJ2-3, with D tentatively TRBD1 or TRBD2 (5 bases each). Germline V gene lookup returns CDR1 SGHTA and CDR2 FQGNSA. The CDR3 is made up of 15 amino acids. V lost 4 bases, J lost 7 bases, and 18 bases lay in between. In nucleotides, the CDR3 is TGTGCCAGCAGCTCCCCGGGACCCAGGCGGAATACGCAGTATTTT. This encodes CASSSPGPRRNTQYF.

The gene calls are TRBV28 and TRBJ1-5, with a weak D call TRBD1 (5 bases). The CDR3 loop spans 19 amino acids. Germline V lookup: CDR1 MDHEN, CDR2 SYDVKM. The V end lost 7 bases, the J end lost 2 bases, and 27 bases lay between the germline ends. CDR3 sequence: CASTGLTWTTNHGNQPQHF. As DNA, the CDR3 is TGTGCCAGCACGGGTTTAACATGGACAACAAATCATGGCAATCAGCCCCAGCATTTT.

This clonotype was seen repeatedly, ten times or more. This sequence joins TRBV10-3 and TRBJ1-1; TRBD1 matches at 10 bases. Germline CDR1 reads ENHRY; CDR2 reads SYGVKD. V lost 4 bases, J lost 3 bases, and 2 bases stayed unmatched. CDR3 length: 14 amino acids. The chain's CDR3 is CAISAGTGDTEAFF. CDR3 nucleotides: TGTGCCATCAGTGCGGGGACAGGGGACACTGAAGCTTTCTTT.

This clonotype was recorded many times. The rearrangement links TRBV29-1 to TRBJ1-1; 12 bases line up with TRBD1. CDR3 size: 14 residues. Trimming at V came to 1 base and at J to 4 bases, leaving 1 base not matched to a gene. The V gene's germline CDR1 is SQVTM and CDR2 ANQGSEA. In DNA form, the CDR3 reads TGCAGCGTTGAAGGGGGACAGGGGGCCACTGAAGCTTTCTTT. This gives the protein CSVEGGQGATEAFF.

This clonotype was recorded many times. V is TRBV28 and J is TRBJ2-7; 7 positions agree with TRBD2. The CDR3 loop spans 13 amino acids. From germline, CDR1 is MDHEN and CDR2 SYDVKM. J was trimmed by 3 bases and V by 7 bases; bases with no gene match: 6. In DNA form, the CDR3 reads TGTGCCAGCACCTGGGGGGGGGGCTACGAGCAGTACTTC. It encodes CASTWGGGYEQYF.

CDR3 sequence reads: CATSVRTGGFDTGELFF. Here the CDR3 DNA reads TGTGCCACCAGTGTCAGGACAGGGGGCTTCGACACCGGGGAGCTGTTTTTT. V usage is TRBV24-1 and J usage is TRBJ2-2, with 11 nucleotides matching TRBD1. Germline assignment: CDR1 KGHDR and CDR2 SFDVKD. CDR3 length equals 17 residues. V lost 5 bases, J lost 3 bases, and 7 bases stayed unmatched.

Within the sample, this clonotype is medium-sized (0.01 to 0.1%). The V gene is TRBV28, the J gene TRBJ1-2, with 8 bases lining up with TRBD1. The CDR3 runs 16 residues. Germline V gene lookup returns CDR1 MDHEN and CDR2 SYDVKM. Losses at the gene ends were 6 bases for V and 2 bases for J; bases not matched to a gene: 11. The CDR3 loop reads CASSPRTGIINYGYTF. CDR3 DNA sequence: TGTGCCAGCAGCCCAAGGACAGGGATTATAAACTATGGCTACACCTTC.

This clonotype appeared many times. This sequence joins TRBV7-2 and TRBJ2-1; D is uncertain. The CDR3 spans 15 residues. The germline V gene has CDR1 SGHTA and CDR2 FQGNSA. V was trimmed by 2 bases and J by 3 bases, leaving 11 bases between them. CDR3 loop: CASSLMHSLYNEQFF. The CDR3, as DNA: TGTGCCAGCAGCTTAATGCACAGCCTCTACAATGAGCAGTTCTTC.

This clonotype was recorded a few times. The chain uses TRBV4-1 and TRBJ2-1, with 7 positions matching TRBD2. Looked up from germline, CDR1 is MGHRA and CDR2 is YSYEKL. This CDR3 comprises 13 residues. Germline trimming cut 4 bases from V and 8 bases from J; bases unmatched to any gene: 5. The CDR3 nucleotides read TGCGCCAGCAGCCCCCGACTAGCCCATGAGCAGTTCTTC. Its protein product is CASSPRLAHEQFF.

V usage is TRBV6-1 and J usage is TRBJ2-7, with a weak D call TRBD2 (5 bases). V was pared by 6 bases and J by 4 bases, with 10 bases between. Germline-derived CDR1 and CDR2 are MNHNS and SASEGT. The CDR3 is 12 amino acids. The CDR3 DNA reads as TGTGCCAGCAGACTAGTTAATTACGAGCAGTACTTC. Its translation: CASRLVNYEQYF.

The chain uses TRBV29-1 and TRBJ1-2; 8 nucleotides line up with TRBD1. J lost 3 bases, V lost 7 bases, and 7 bases had no gene match. From germline, CDR1 is SQVTM and CDR2 ANQGSEA. The CDR3 is made up of 13 amino acids. CDR3 protein: CSALTGADYGYTF. In DNA, the CDR3 is TGCAGCGCCCTGACAGGGGCGGACTATGGCTACACCTTC.

This rearrangement joins TRBV7-9 to TRBJ1-5; a weak D match, TRBD1 (6 bases). This CDR3 comprises 14 residues. Trimming stripped 7 bases from V and 1 base from J, with 11 bases between. Germline CDR1 SEHNR, CDR2 FQNEAQ (reference sequence). CDR3: CASNSGASNQPQHF. The CDR3 DNA is TGTGCCAGCAACTCAGGGGCGAGCAATCAGCCCCAGCATTTT.

This clonotype was recorded at least ten times. The V and J genes are TRBV6-6 and TRBJ2-1, with 8 bases identical to TRBD2. Germline V CDR1 and CDR2: MNHNY, SVGAGI (reference sequence). CDR3 length: 16 amino acids. V dropped 0 bases and J dropped 7; count of bases not matched to a gene: 8. CDR3 loop: CASSYSTSGRMNEQFF. Written as DNA, the CDR3 is TGTGCCAGCAGTTACTCGACCAGCGGGAGAATGAATGAGCAGTTCTTC.

By share, this clonotype ranks as medium-sized (0.01 to 0.1%). This rearrangement joins TRBV27 to TRBJ2-3; 8 bases are a match to TRBD2. CDR1 is MNHEY, CDR2 SMNVEV, per germline (reference sequence). The CDR3 runs to 16 residues. V was clipped by 2 bases and J by 2 bases; unmatched bases: 6. The CDR3: CASSLNPAGVTDTQYF. Written as DNA, the CDR3 is TGTGCCAGCAGTTTAAACCCAGCGGGGGTCACAGATACGCAGTATTTT.

This clonotype showed up many times. This chain connects TRBV5-1 to TRBJ2-5; 9 nucleotides align to TRBD2. Germline V gene data show CDR1 as SGHRS and CDR2 as YFSETQ. The trim removed 3 bases at V and 2 bases at J, leaving 5 bases unmatched. The CDR3 loop spans 15 amino acids. CDR3 protein: CASSWGLADQETQYF. CDR3 DNA sequence: TGCGCCAGCAGCTGGGGACTAGCCGATCAAGAGACCCAGTACTTC.

This clonotype was observed at least ten times. The gene calls are TRBV27 and TRBJ2-7; maybe TRBD1 (5 bases). CDR1 and CDR2 from the germline V gene are MNHEY and SMNVEV (reference sequence). Trimming cost V 8 bases and J 1 base, with 15 bases left between them. The CDR3 is 14 residues long. The CDR3 DNA reads TGTGCCAGCCCTGGGGCCGGCCCTTCCTACGAGCAGTACTTC. This translates into CASPGAGPSYEQYF.